The 31 T cell receptor beta chains below all came from one sample that was sequenced in a study of T cell repertoires in cytomegalovirus infection. TCRdb processed the reads anew with MiXCR; each CDR3 protein has one entry. The repertoire consists of some 920,000 distinct CDR3 sequences, with 30% to 40% occurring once and the leading ten covering around an eighth. These receptors are not linked to any known antigen. The specimen was cultured CD8+ T cells from PBMCs, collected from culture after CMV antigen stimulation. The receptors here all came from a human donor in good health (CMV status not recorded). Some clones in this sample may be carry-over from other donors' samples.

At least ten counts were recorded for this clonotype. One end of the junction does not line up with germline, which may come from a read error. This chain joins TRBV7-6 and TRBJ2-1, with 7 bases identical to TRBD1. Germline CDR1 is SGHVS and CDR2 is FNYEAQ. The CDR3 length is 17 residues. The CDR3 is CASSLELRTGSDNEQFF. For the CDR3, the DNA is TGTGCCAGCAGCTTAGAACTGAGGACAGGCTCCGACAATGAGCAGTTCTTC. The full variable domain, rest sourced from reference TRBV7-6 and TRBJ2-1, is GAGVSQSPRYKVTKRGQDVALRCDPISGHVSLYWYRQALGQGPEFLTYFNYEAQQDKSGLPNDRFSAERPEGSISTLTIQRTEQRDSAMYRCASSLELRTGSDNEQFFGPGTRLTVL.

This clonotype has just a few counts. This chain uses TRBV14 with TRBJ2-1, with 9 bases lining up with TRBD1. The CDR3 contains 18 residues. From germline, CDR1 is SGHDN and CDR2 FVKESK. The V segment lost 0 bases and the J segment 7 bases; nucleotides outside the gene matches: 13. This chain's CDR3 is CASSQDLRRTGARNEQFF. CDR3 in DNA: TGTGCCAGCAGCCAAGATCTCAGGAGGACAGGGGCCCGGAATGAGCAGTTCTTC.

V gene TRBV2 combines with J gene TRBJ2-2, with D maybe TRBD2 (5 bases). The CDR3 runs to 15 residues. The germline V gene encodes CDR1 SNHLY and CDR2 FYNNEI. V dropped 3 bases and J dropped 7 bases, with 15 bases sitting between them. The CDR3 DNA reads TGTGCCAGCAGTGACACATACATACGGGGCGGGGAGCTGTTTTTT. It specifies CASSDTYIRGGELFF.

The chain uses TRBV9 and TRBJ2-1; D perhaps matches TRBD1 (6 bases). This CDR3 contains 15 residues. Germline values: CDR1 SGDLS, CDR2 YYNGEE. V was trimmed by 0 bases and J by 4 bases, leaving 11 bases between them. The CDR3 DNA reads TGTGCCAGCAGCGTAGACGGGACACCATACAATGAGCAGTTCTTC. Its protein product is CASSVDGTPYNEQFF.

The chain joins TRBV7-9 to TRBJ2-7; D unclear. Trimming left V 5 bases short and J 0 bases short, with 8 bases between. Germline lookup yields CDR1 SEHNR and CDR2 FQNEAQ (reference sequence). The CDR3 is made up of 13 amino acids. CDR3 sequence (DNA): TGTGCCAGCAGCCCGGGTTTCTCCTACGAGCAGTACTTC. Its protein product is CASSPGFSYEQYF.

This rearrangement joins TRBV4-1 to TRBJ2-1; TRBD1 is a possible D gene (5 bases). This CDR3 is 16 amino acids long. From germline, CDR1 is MGHRA and CDR2 YSYEKL. Trimming shortened V by 3 bases and J by 0 bases, and 12 bases separated the two germline ends. In DNA form, the CDR3 reads TGCGCCAGCAGCCATCCGACAGAAAGCTCCTACAATGAGCAGTTCTTC. Translating gives CASSHPTESSYNEQFF.

To note about this clonotype: A read error may account for a junction end that differs from germline. V is TRBV19 and J is TRBJ2-2; D gene uncertain. CDR1 is LNHDA and CDR2 is SQIVND in the germline V gene (reference sequence). The CDR3 sequence is 13 residues long. The CDR3 loop reads CTSSIGPSGQLFF. CDR3 bases: TGTACCAGTAGTATAGGGCCAAGTGGGCAGCTGTTTTTT.

This clonotype was detected only a few times. V usage is TRBV5-6 and J usage is TRBJ2-7; the D gene could be TRBD1 or TRBD2 (5 bases each). This CDR3 contains 13 residues. CDR1 is SGHDT, CDR2 YYEEEE, per germline. Trimming took 3 bases from V and 5 from J, leaving 12 bases between them. CDR3 amino acids: CASSSGLGDEQYV. CDR3 nucleotides: TGTGCCAGCAGCTCCGGACTGGGGGACGAGCAGTACGTC.

This clonotype was seen only a few times. The chain employs TRBV6-6 and TRBJ2-7; maybe TRBD1 (5 bases). The length of the CDR3 is 15 residues. Germline CDR1 reads MNHNY; CDR2 reads SVGAGI (reference sequence). V was shortened by 0 bases and J by 0 bases, with 9 bases between the two germline ends. CDR3 amino acids: CASSYSNQGSYEQYV. The CDR3 bases are TGTGCCAGCAGTTACTCGAATCAGGGCTCCTACGAGCAGTACGTC.

The chain couples TRBV6-5 to TRBJ2-3; D remains ambiguous. Trimming took off 2 bases at V and 6 bases at J, with 12 bases between the two ends. Germline V CDR1 and CDR2: MNHEY, SVGAGI. This CDR3 contains 14 residues. This chain's CDR3 is CASSYLHLPDTQYF. DNA of the CDR3: TGTGCCAGCAGTTACCTACACCTGCCCGATACGCAGTATTTT.

This clonotype was counted a single time. The chain is built from TRBV5-1 and TRBJ2-1, with TRBD1 identical over 8 bases. The CDR3 has 16 amino acids. Trimming removed 3 bases from V and 5 bases from J; junction bases left unmatched: 10. The germline V gene has CDR1 SGHRS and CDR2 YFSETQ. DNA of the CDR3: TGCGCCAGCAGCTGGACCGGGACAGGTGGCAACAATGAGCAGTTCTTC. Translated, it gives CASSWTGTGGNNEQFF.

This clonotype was counted a few times. This chain links TRBV15 with TRBJ2-2; D ambiguous. V was trimmed by 8 bases and J by 2 bases, leaving 9 bases between them. The CDR3 length is 13 residues. Germline CDR1 is LNHNV and CDR2 is YYDKDF (reference sequence). CDR3 sequence: CATGPLNTGELFF. DNA for the CDR3: TGTGCCACCGGTCCCTTAAACACCGGGGAGCTGTTTTTT.

The chain carries TRBV6-1 and TRBJ2-5, with D tentatively TRBD2 (7 bases). This CDR3 is 13 amino acids long. Germline values: CDR1 MNHNS, CDR2 SASEGT. V dropped 0 bases and J dropped 8 bases, with 10 bases sitting between them. CDR3 protein: CASSEAGGPTQYF. The CDR3, as DNA: TGTGCCAGCAGTGAAGCGGGGGGGCCTACCCAGTACTTC.

At least ten counts were recorded for this clonotype. The chain is built from TRBV7-6 and TRBJ1-1, with TRBD1 as a possible D gene (6 bases). V lost 2 bases and J 0 bases, leaving 16 bases between the germline ends. The germline V gene encodes CDR1 SGHVS and CDR2 FNYEAQ. This CDR3 has 17 amino acids. In DNA, the CDR3 is TGTGCCAGCAGCTTAAGACCCAGGGGAAACGTGAACACTGAAGCTTTCTTT. Its protein product is CASSLRPRGNVNTEAFF. The whole variable domain, remainder taken from reference TRBV7-6 and TRBJ1-1, is GAGVSQSPRYKVTKRGQDVALRCDPISGHVSLYWYRQALGQGPEFLTYFNYEAQQDKSGLPNDRFSAERPEGSISTLTIQRTEQRDSAMYRCASSLRPRGNVNTEAFFGQGTRLTVV.

The rearrangement links TRBV29-1 to TRBJ2-1, with 13 bases identical to TRBD2. Looked up from germline, CDR1 is SQVTM and CDR2 is ANQGSEA. The CDR3 has 16 amino acids. Trimming removed 2 bases from V and 4 bases from J; junction bases left unmatched: 5. The CDR3 coding sequence is TGCAGCGTTGAAAAAGGGACTAGCGGGGTGTACAATGAGCAGTTCTTC. It encodes CSVEKGTSGVYNEQFF.

This clonotype was picked up many times. The V call is TRBV7-9, the J call TRBJ2-5; possible D gene TRBD1, 6 bases. V shed 0 bases and J shed 6 bases, with 17 bases lying between them. This CDR3 region has 16 residues. Germline V gene sequence: CDR1 SEHNR, CDR2 FQNEAQ (reference sequence). CDR3 in DNA: TGTGCCAGCAGCTTAGCTCGGTCCGGGACAACCCAGACCCAGTACTTC. As protein: CASSLARSGTTQTQYF. Combining the CDR3 with reference TRBV7-9 and TRBJ2-5 gives the whole variable domain DTGVSQNPRHKITKRGQNVTFRCDPISEHNRLYWYRQTLGQGPEFLTYFQNEAQLEKSRLLSDRFSAERPKGSFSTLEIQRTEQGDSAMYLCASSLARSGTTQTQYFGPGTRLLVL.

This rearrangement joins TRBV12-3 or TRBV12-4 to TRBJ2-2; D remains ambiguous. The CDR3 sequence is 13 residues long. V lost 0 bases and J lost 6, with 5 bases in between. DNA for the CDR3: TGTGCCAGCAGTTTAGCGAAGGCCGGGGAGCTGTTTTTT. Amino acids: CASSLAKAGELFF.

V gene TRBV12-3 or TRBV12-4 combines with J gene TRBJ1-5, with a possible D match to TRBD1 (5 bases). The CDR3 is 14 amino acids. Trimming left V 3 bases short and J 5 bases short, with 11 bases between. CDR3 loop: CASSFRDDDQPQHF. CDR3 nucleotide sequence: TGTGCCAGCAGTTTCCGGGACGATGATCAGCCCCAGCATTTT.

This clonotype was detected a few times. In DNA, the CDR3 is TGTGCCAGCAGTTTAGGTTCGGACCTTTCGAATGGGGAGCTGTTTTTT. This encodes CASSLGSDLSNGELFF. V is TRBV27 and J is TRBJ2-2; D unclear. V gave up 2 bases and J gave up 8 bases, with 18 bases separating them. CDR3 length: 16 amino acids. Germline V gene lookup returns CDR1 MNHEY and CDR2 SMNVEV (reference sequence).

A few counts support this clonotype. This chain links TRBV2 with TRBJ2-7, with D perhaps matching TRBD1 or TRBD2 (5 bases each). V was pared by 8 bases and J by 7 bases, with 15 bases between. The germline V gene encodes CDR1 SNHLY and CDR2 FYNNEI. This CDR3 is built from 12 residues. The CDR3 DNA reads as TGTGCCAGCGAGGGGCAGGGCTTTGAGCAGTACGTC. Its protein product is CASEGQGFEQYV.

J is TRBJ2-4 and V is TRBV5-8; D may correspond to TRBD1 or TRBD2 (5 bases each). Germline assignment: CDR1 SGHTS and CDR2 YDEGEE. Trimming took off 0 bases at V and 12 bases at J, with 19 bases between the two ends. This CDR3 spans 15 amino acids. In DNA, the CDR3 is TGTGCCAGCAGCTTGGCCTCCAGGGCGGGTGGCACTCAGTACTTC. This codes for CASSLASRAGGTQYF.

In the case of this clonotype: One end of the junction varies from germline; a read error may be responsible. The chain has TRBV6-6 and TRBJ1-5; weak D call: TRBD1 (5 bases). Germline V gene sequence: CDR1 MNHNY, CDR2 SVGAGI (reference sequence). The CDR3 covers 15 residues. The CDR3 is CASSYPTETYQPQQF. DNA for the CDR3: TGTGCCAGCAGTTACCCGACAGAGACGTATCAGCCCCAGCAGTTT.

The chain employs TRBV19 and TRBJ1-2; 8 positions match TRBD1. With V trimmed by 3 bases and J by 4 bases, 7 bases remained unmatched. The CDR3 consists of 15 residues. Germline lookup yields CDR1 LNHDA and CDR2 SQIVND (reference sequence). In nucleotides, the CDR3 is TGTGCCAGTAGTATCCGACAGGGGCAAAGCTATGGCTACACCTTC. Translated, it gives CASSIRQGQSYGYTF.

This clonotype was counted at least ten times. The V call is TRBV7-2, the J call TRBJ2-5, with 11 positions matching TRBD2. V lost 4 bases to trimming and J lost 1 base; unmatched junction nucleotides: 8. Germline assignment: CDR1 SGHTA and CDR2 FQGNSA. The CDR3 runs to 17 residues. The CDR3 sequence: CASSYPLAGGLQETQYF. DNA for the CDR3: TGTGCCAGCAGCTACCCCCTAGCGGGGGGCCTCCAAGAGACCCAGTACTTC.

The chain couples TRBV20-1 to TRBJ2-1; D may be TRBD1 or TRBD2 (5 bases each). The CDR3 runs to 15 residues. V was clipped by 1 base and J by 0 bases, with 10 bases between them. Germline V lookup: CDR1 DFQATT, CDR2 SNEGSKA (reference sequence). CDR3 DNA: TGCAGTGCTAGAGTCCGAGGGGCCTCCTACAATGAGCAGTTCTTC. Translating it yields CSARVRGASYNEQFF.

The chain employs TRBV28 and TRBJ1-2; 7 bases match TRBD1. The CDR3 covers 15 residues. The germline V gene encodes CDR1 MDHEN and CDR2 SYDVKM. Trimming cost V 2 bases and J 4 bases; bases outside gene matches: 7. The CDR3 coding sequence is TGTGCCAGCAGTTTAAGATTAGACAGGGCCTATGGCTACACCTTC. Residues: CASSLRLDRAYGYTF.

This clonotype was detected ten times or more. This chain connects TRBV7-6 to TRBJ2-1; 9 positions match TRBD2. Germline V CDR1 and CDR2: SGHVS, FNYEAQ. J gave up 4 bases and V 8 bases, and 6 bases lay outside the gene matches. CDR3 length: 14 residues. The CDR3 nucleotides are TGTGCCAGCGTCACCAGCGGGGGGTACAATGAGCAGTTCTTC. Its translation is CASVTSGGYNEQFF.

The rearrangement uses TRBV6-1 and TRBJ2-1, with 9 nucleotides matching TRBD2. The CDR3 sequence is 15 residues long. Trimming cost V 10 bases and J 2 bases; bases outside gene matches: 9. Germline V CDR1 and CDR2: MNHNS, SASEGT. The CDR3: CATLLAGYAYNEQFF. The CDR3 DNA reads TGTGCCACACTCCTAGCGGGGTACGCCTACAATGAGCAGTTCTTC.

This clonotype was counted between two and nine times. V is TRBV6-1 and J is TRBJ2-1; D is possibly TRBD2 (5 bases). The V gene lost 5 bases and the J gene lost 7 bases, with 12 bases spanning the gap. Germline V gene sequence: CDR1 MNHNS, CDR2 SASEGT. This CDR3 is built from 13 residues. CDR3 nucleotides: TGTGCCAGCAGTCTCATCTCGGGGAATGAGCAGTTCTTC. Its translation: CASSLISGNEQFF.

This rearrangement joins TRBV6-1 to TRBJ2-5; D call uncertain. The CDR3 length is 11 residues. Germline V gene lookup returns CDR1 MNHNS and CDR2 SASEGT. V dropped 8 bases and J dropped 0 bases, with 4 bases sitting between them. The CDR3, as DNA: TGTGCCAGCTGCAACCAAGAGACCCAGTACTTC. Translating it yields CASCNQETQYF.

In regard to this clonotype: A read error may explain this, as a much larger clone is one base away. This rearrangement joins TRBV12-3 or TRBV12-4 to TRBJ1-1, with D maybe TRBD1 (5 bases). The CDR3 extends over 13 amino acids. The V and J ends lost 10 bases and 1 base respectively, with 13 bases between them. As DNA, the CDR3 is TGTGCCAACAGCATACAGGAGAACACTGAAGCTTTCTTT. Translating gives CANSIQENTEAFF.